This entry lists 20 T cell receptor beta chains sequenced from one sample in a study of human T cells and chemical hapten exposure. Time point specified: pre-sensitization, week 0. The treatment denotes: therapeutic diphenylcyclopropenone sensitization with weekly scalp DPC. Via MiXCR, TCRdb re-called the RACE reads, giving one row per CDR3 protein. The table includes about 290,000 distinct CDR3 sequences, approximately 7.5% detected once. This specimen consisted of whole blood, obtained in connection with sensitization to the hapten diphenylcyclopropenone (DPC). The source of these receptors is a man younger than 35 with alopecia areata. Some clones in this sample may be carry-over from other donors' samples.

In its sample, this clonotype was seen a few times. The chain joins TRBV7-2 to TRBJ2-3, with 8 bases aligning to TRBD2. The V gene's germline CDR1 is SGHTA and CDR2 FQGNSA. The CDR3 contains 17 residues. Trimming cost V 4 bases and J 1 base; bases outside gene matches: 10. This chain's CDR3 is CASSYGARGARTDTQYF. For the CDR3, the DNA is TGTGCCAGCAGCTACGGCGCGCGGGGGGCCCGCACAGATACGCAGTATTTT.

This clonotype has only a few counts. The CDR3 DNA reads TGTGCCAGCAGCTTAGAACAGGGTACGAACACTGAAGCTTTCTTT. It is translated as CASSLEQGTNTEAFF. This chain links TRBV7-3 with TRBJ1-1; D is perhaps TRBD1 (6 bases). CDR3 size: 15 residues. Germline assignment: CDR1 SGHTA and CDR2 FQGTGA. V lost 2 bases, J lost 1 base, and 11 bases lay in between.

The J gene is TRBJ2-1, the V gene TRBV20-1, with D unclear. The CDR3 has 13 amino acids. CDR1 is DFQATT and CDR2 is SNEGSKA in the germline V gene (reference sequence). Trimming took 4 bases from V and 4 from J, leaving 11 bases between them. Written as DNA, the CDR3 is TGCAGTGCTACCGACTTGCCGTACAATGAGCAGTTCTTC. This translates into CSATDLPYNEQFF.

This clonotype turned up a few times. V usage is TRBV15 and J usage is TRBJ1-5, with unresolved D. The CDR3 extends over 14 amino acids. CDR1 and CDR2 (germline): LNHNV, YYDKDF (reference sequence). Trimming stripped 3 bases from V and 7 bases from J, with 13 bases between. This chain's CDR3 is CATSRGKGGQPQHF. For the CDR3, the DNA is TGTGCCACCAGCAGGGGGAAGGGAGGCCAGCCCCAGCATTTT.

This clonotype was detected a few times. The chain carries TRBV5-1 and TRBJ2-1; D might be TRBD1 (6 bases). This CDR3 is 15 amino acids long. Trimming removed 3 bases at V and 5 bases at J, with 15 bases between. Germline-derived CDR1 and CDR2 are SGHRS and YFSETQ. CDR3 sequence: CASSYGQNMNNEQFF. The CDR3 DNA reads TGCGCCAGCAGCTATGGACAGAATATGAACAATGAGCAGTTCTTC.

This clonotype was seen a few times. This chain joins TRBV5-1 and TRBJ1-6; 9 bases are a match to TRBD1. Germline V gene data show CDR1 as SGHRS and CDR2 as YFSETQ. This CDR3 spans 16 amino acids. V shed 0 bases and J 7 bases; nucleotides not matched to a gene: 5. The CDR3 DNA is TGCGCCAGCAGCTTGGTGACAGGGGGTATGAATTCACCCCTCCACTTT. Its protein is CASSLVTGGMNSPLHF. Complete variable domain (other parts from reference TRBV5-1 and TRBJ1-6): KAGVTQTPRYLIKTRGQQVTLSCSPISGHRSVSWYQQTPGQGLQFLFEYFSETQRNKGNFPGRFSGRQFSNSRSEMNVSTLELGDSALYLCASSLVTGGMNSPLHFGNGTRLTVT.

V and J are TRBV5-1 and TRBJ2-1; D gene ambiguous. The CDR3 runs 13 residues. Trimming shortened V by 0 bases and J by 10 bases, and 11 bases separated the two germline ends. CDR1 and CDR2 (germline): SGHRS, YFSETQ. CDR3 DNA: TGCGCCAGCAGCTTGGAGTTCTCTGGGGAGCAGTTCTTC. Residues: CASSLEFSGEQFF.

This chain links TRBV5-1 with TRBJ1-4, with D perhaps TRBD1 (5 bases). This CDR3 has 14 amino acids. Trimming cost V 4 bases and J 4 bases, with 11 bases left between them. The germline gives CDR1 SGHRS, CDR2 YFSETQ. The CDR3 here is CASSKDKDNEKLFF. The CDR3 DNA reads TGCGCCAGCAGCAAGGACAAAGATAATGAAAAACTGTTTTTT.

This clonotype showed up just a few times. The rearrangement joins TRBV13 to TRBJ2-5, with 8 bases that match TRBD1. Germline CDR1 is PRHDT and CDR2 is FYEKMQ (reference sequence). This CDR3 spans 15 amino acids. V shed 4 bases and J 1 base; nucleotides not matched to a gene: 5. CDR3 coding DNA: TGTGCCAGCAGCTCGCCCGACAGGGGCCAAGAGACCCAGTACTTC. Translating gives CASSSPDRGQETQYF.

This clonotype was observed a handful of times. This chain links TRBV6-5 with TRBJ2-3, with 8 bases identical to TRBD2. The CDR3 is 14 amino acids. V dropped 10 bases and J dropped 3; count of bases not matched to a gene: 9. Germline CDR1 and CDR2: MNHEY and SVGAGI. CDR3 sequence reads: CATRRGGRTDTQYF. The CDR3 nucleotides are TGTGCCACCCGCCGCGGGGGGAGGACAGATACGCAGTATTTT.

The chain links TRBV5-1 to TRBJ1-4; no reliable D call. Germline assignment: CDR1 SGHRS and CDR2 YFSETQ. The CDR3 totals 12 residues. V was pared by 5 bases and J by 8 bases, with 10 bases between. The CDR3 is CASSPNGEKLFF. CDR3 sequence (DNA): TGCGCCAGCAGTCCCAATGGGGAAAAACTGTTTTTT.

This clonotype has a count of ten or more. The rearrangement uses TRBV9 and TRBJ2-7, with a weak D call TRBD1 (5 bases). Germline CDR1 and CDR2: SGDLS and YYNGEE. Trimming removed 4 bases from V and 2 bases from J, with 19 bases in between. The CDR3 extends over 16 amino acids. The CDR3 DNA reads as TGTGCCAGCAGCCCAACCCCCGGGCAGGGAACCTACGAGCAGTACTTC. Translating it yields CASSPTPGQGTYEQYF.

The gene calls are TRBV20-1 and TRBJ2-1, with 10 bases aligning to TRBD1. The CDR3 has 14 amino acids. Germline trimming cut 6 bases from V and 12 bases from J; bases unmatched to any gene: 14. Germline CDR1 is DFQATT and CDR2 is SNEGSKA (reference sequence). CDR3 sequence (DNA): TGCAGTGCCCCTGGGACAGGGGCCCTACGGGGGCAGTTCTTC. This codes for CSAPGTGALRGQFF.

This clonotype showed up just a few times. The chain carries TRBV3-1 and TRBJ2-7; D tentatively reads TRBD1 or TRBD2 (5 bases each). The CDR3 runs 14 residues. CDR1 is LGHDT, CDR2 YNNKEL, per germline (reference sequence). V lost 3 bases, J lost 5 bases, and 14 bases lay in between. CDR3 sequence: CASSQAGTQNEQYF. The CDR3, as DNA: TGTGCCAGCAGCCAGGCCGGGACGCAAAACGAGCAGTACTTC.

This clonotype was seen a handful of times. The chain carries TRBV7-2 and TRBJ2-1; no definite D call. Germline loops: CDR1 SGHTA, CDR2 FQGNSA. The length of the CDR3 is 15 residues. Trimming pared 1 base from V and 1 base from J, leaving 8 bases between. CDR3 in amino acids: CASSLVAVSYNEQFF. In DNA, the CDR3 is TGTGCCAGCAGCTTAGTGGCGGTGTCCTACAATGAGCAGTTCTTC.

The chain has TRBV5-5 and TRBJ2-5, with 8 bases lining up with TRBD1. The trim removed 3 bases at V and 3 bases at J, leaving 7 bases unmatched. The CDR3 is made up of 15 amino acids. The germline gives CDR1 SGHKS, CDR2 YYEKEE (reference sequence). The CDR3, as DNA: TGTGCCAGCAGCTCGGGACAGGCGGCGGAAGAGACCCAGTACTTC. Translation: CASSSGQAAEETQYF.

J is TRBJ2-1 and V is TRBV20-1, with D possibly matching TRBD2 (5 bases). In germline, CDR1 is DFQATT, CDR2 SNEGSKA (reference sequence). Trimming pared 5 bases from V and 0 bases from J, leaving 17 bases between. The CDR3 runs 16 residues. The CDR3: CSASPLASYSYNEQFF. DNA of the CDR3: TGCAGTGCTTCCCCTCTGGCTAGCTACTCCTACAATGAGCAGTTCTTC.

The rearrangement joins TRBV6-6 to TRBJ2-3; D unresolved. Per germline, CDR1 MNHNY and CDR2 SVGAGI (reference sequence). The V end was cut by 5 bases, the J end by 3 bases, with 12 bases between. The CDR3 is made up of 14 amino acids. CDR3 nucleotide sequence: TGTGCCAGCAGTACATCGGAATTAACAGATACGCAGTATTTT. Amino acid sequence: CASSTSELTDTQYF.

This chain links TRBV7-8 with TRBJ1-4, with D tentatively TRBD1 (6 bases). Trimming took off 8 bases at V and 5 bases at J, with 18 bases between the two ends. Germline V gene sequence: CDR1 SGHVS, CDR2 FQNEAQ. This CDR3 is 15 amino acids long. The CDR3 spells CASRKRGHLNEKLFF. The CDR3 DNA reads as TGTGCCAGCCGAAAGAGGGGACACTTAAATGAAAAACTGTTTTTT.

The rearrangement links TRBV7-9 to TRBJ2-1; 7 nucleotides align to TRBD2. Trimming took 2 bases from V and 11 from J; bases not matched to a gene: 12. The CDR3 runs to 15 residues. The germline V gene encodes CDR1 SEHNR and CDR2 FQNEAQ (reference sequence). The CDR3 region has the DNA TGTGCCAGCAGCTTACAGCCCCAGGGCGGGGGTAAGCAGTTCTTC. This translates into CASSLQPQGGGKQFF.